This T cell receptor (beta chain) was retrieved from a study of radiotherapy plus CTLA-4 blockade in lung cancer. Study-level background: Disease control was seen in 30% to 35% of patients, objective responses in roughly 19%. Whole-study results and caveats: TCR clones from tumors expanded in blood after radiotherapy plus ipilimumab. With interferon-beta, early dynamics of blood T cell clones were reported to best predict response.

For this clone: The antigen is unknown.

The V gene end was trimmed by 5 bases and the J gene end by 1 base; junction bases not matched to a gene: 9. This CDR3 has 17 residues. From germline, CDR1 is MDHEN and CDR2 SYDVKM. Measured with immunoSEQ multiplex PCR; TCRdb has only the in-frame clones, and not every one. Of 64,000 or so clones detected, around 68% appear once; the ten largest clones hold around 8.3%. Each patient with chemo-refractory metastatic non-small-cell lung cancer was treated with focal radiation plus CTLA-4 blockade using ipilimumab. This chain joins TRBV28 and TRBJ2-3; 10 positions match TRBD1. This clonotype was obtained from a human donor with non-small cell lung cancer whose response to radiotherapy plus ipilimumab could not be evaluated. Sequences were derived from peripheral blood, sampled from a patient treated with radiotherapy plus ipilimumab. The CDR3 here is CASSPHPGTGGTDTQYF. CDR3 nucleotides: TGTGCCAGCAGTCCCCACCCCGGGACAGGGGGCACAGATACGCAGTATTTT.